Listed below are T cell receptor beta chains from one sample, sequenced in a study of CD8+ T cells in alopecia areata. Sequencing used immunoSEQ multiplex PCR; TCRdb keeps in-frame clones, though not all of them. This table has about 150,000 clones, roughly 61% appearing once. The material sequenced was CD4+ T cells sorted from blood, taken at week 0. The receptors here all came from a human donor with alopecia areata. CDR3s include the opening cysteine and the closing phenylalanine or tryptophan. A D gene is named only where the DNA matches it firmly. A row's size may be missing; if present it is once, few, many or a size class.

>TRBV30|TRBJ1-5|.|.|15
TGTGCCTGGAGTCCGTCTGACACTAGCAATCAGCCCCAGCATTTT
CAWSPSDTSNQPQHF
>TRBV11-3|TRBJ2-7|.|.|13
TGTGCCAGCAGCTCAGGGTGGGACCCGGGGCAGTACTTC
CASSSGWDPGQYF
>TRBV7-9|TRBJ2-7|.|.|14
TGTGCCAGCAGCCCGAGGGCAGGGCCCTACGAGCAGTACTTC
CASSPRAGPYEQYF
>TRBV6-5|TRBJ2-2|TRBD1|.|15
TGTGCCAGCAGACTAGACAGGGATAACACCGGGGAGCTGTTTTTT
CASRLDRDNTGELFF
>TRBV7-2|TRBJ1-1|.|.|15
TGTGCCAGCAGCTTCGTAGGACCCTCGAACACTGAAGCTTTCTTT
CASSFVGPSNTEAFF
>TRBV29-1|TRBJ1-2|.|.|12
TGCAGCGCCCACACAGGGAGTGGTGGCTACACCTTC
CSAHTGSGGYTF
>TRBV7-2|TRBJ1-5|TRBD1|.|14
TGTGCCAGCAGCTTAGGGGACAGGGGTGGGCCCCAGCATTTT
CASSLGDRGGPQHF
>TRBV18|TRBJ2-7|TRBD2|.|12
TGTGCCAGCTCACCCGGGGGGGTAGAGCAGTACTTC
CASSPGGVEQYF
>TRBV2|TRBJ2-1|TRBD2|.|14
TGTGCCAGCATCCCCTCCGCGGGGGAGAGTGAGCAGTTCTTC
CASIPSAGESEQFF
>TRBV5-4|TRBJ1-2|.|.|16
TGTGCCAGCAGCTTGGATCCCTCCCGGGTCTCCTATGGCTACACCTTC
CASSLDPSRVSYGYTF
>TRBV29-1|TRBJ2-5|TRBD2|.|17
TGCAGCGTCGCGCCGGGACTAGCGGGGGGCCGGAAAGAGACCCAGTACTTC
CSVAPGLAGGRKETQYF
>TRBV2|TRBJ2-1|TRBD2|.|17
TGTGCCAGCAGCCCTACCCCTCTAGCGGGGGGGCCAGGTGAGCAGTTCTTC
CASSPTPLAGGPGEQFF
>TRBV2|TRBJ2-5|.|.|15
TGTGCCAGCAGTTATATACTCAGTTACCAAGAGACCCAGTACTTC
CASSYILSYQETQYF
>TRBV4-3|TRBJ2-3|.|few|17
TGCGCCAGCAGCCGGAGATCGGGTCTCCTCACCCCAGATACGCAGTATTTT
CASSRRSGLLTPDTQYF
>TRBV11-3|TRBJ2-2|.|many|11
TGTGCCAGCAGCCGCAGCCGGGAGCTGTTTTTT
CASSRSRELFF
>TRBV14|TRBJ2-7|.|few|11
TGTGCCAGCAGCCAAGGGGCCGGGCAGTACTTC
CASSQGAGQYF
>TRBV7-9|TRBJ2-6|.|.|16
TGTGCCAGCAGATCTACAAGAGACTCTGGGGCCAACGTCCTGACTTTC
CASRSTRDSGANVLTF
>TRBV2|TRBJ2-7|.|.|14
TGTGCCAGCAGGGAACAGGGAAGCGCCTACGAGCAGTACTTC
CASREQGSAYEQYF
>TRBV6-5|TRBJ2-3|TRBD2|.|16
TGTGCCAGCAGTTACGTCGGACTAGCGGACACAGATACGCAGTATTTT
CASSYVGLADTDTQYF
>TRBV5-1|TRBJ2-7|.|few|11
TGCGCCAGCAGCCAAAACTACGAGCAGTACTTC
CASSQNYEQYF
>TRBV5-4|TRBJ2-7|TRBD1|.|15
TGTGCCAGCAGCTTGCCCCCGGACAGGGCCTACGAGCAGTACTTC
CASSLPPDRAYEQYF
>TRBV10-3|TRBJ2-7|TRBD2|.|14
TGTGCCATTTCGAACGGGACTAGCGGATACGAGCAGTACTTC
CAISNGTSGYEQYF
>TRBV7-2|TRBJ2-3|TRBD2|.|16
TGTGCCAGCAGCCCCAGGACTAGAGGGACGGGAGATACGCAGTATTTT
CASSPRTRGTGDTQYF
>TRBV29-1|TRBJ2-5|.|few|12
TGCAGCGGGGGGCAGGGGCGAGAGACCCAGTACTTC
CSGGQGRETQYF
>TRBV4-1|TRBJ2-1|TRBD2|.|16
TGCGCCAGCAGCCAACAGCGGGGGGACTTCTACAATGAGCAGTTCTTC
CASSQQRGDFYNEQFF
>TRBV7-9|TRBJ2-7|.|.|14
TGTGCCAGCAGCTTAGTTAGTTCGCGAGACGTGCAGTACTTC
CASSLVSSRDVQYF
>TRBV5-1|TRBJ1-2|TRBD1|.|14
TGCGCCAGCAGGGAGGGGACAGGGGACTATGGCTACACCTTC
CASREGTGDYGYTF
>TRBV30|TRBJ1-3|.|.|11
TGTGCCTGGAGTGTAGCGGACACCATATATTTT
CAWSVADTIYF
>TRBV2|TRBJ2-7|.|.|14
TGTGCCAGCAGGATCCGGGAGTACTCCTACGAGCAGTACTTC
CASRIREYSYEQYF